Sequencing of this T cell receptor (beta chain) was carried out in a study of CD8+CD57+ T cells in acquired aplastic anemia (dated by TCRdb to 2016 to 2019). Broadly, across the study: A mean of around 3 ug of DNA, ranging from about 0.19 to 30 ug, was extracted from sorted CD4+ and CD8+ cells. Mean read counts for healthy donor samples were about 10.8 million for CD4+ cells and 11.0 million for CD8+ cells.

Profiling of TCR beta VDJ combinations and CDR3 sequences used genomic DNA as the template. TCR repertoire sequencing was run on an Illumina HiSeq 2000. Per the authors' processing: Repertoires were assessed using TRBV/TRBJ rearrangement plots, CDR3 size and DJ length profiles, and Simpson's diversity index. Whichever DNA sequence was most abundant in the deep sequencing data was defined as the immunodominant clone. CDR3 amino acid sequences were checked for sharing across subjects and were also compared against the VDJdb database and published repertoires. Using fastp trimming at Q25 and MiXCR clonotype assembly, TCRdb reanalyzed the public sequencing data and kept in-frame beta chains. Here each entry gathers all rows of one CDR3 protein and keeps the most common genes and DNA. The V and J calls shown here were made by TCRdb, not taken from the authors' results. In all, the sample holds roughly 420,000 distinct CDR3 sequences, and around 72% of those were seen once. The ten largest clones capture less than 4% of the sample.

TCR repertoires of sorted CD4+ and CD8+ blood T cells from severe aplastic anemia patients and healthy subjects were deep-sequenced in the study. Ficoll-Paque density gradient centrifugation was used to isolate peripheral blood mononuclear cells. Before DNA extraction, CD4+ and CD8+ T cells were sorted by FACS or by magnetic beads. What the authors observed across the whole study: Roughly 30 CD8+ CDR3 sequences were found to be shared between patients and controls, but these sequences appeared to be highly expressed in patients and within the immunodominant clones of the patients. Patients and healthy controls showed no significant difference in CD8+ Simpson's diversity (P=0.060).

As for this clonotype: Its antigen remains undetermined. Base quality data are lacking; no much larger clone is found one base away.

The CDR3 runs 16 residues from the cysteine to the phenylalanine. The CDR3 DNA has 48 bases and is translated from base 1. The germline V gene provides CDR1 MNHEY and CDR2 SVGAGI. The junction carries 14 bases between V and J, which are trimmed by 0 bases and 2 bases respectively. The rearranged segments are TRBV6-5 and TRBJ2-7; the D gene cannot be resolved reliably. The TCR originated in a human donor in good health, serving as a control. The sequenced sample consisted of sorted CD4+, CD8+, or CD8+CD57+ T cells (not recorded which) from PBMCs. The bases are TGTGCCAGCAGTTACTCGAAAGATCCCCCCACCTACGAGCAGTACTTC. Protein translation: CASSYSKDPPTYEQYF.